This is a list of T cell receptor beta chains from one sample in a study of blood T cell repertoires in COVID-19. Profiling relied on immunoSEQ multiplex PCR, and the TCRdb table lists in-frame clones only, not all of them. The sample records a few hundred thousand clones, about 80% being singletons. Sequencing was carried out using PBMCs or T cells enriched from blood (not recorded which). The source of these receptors is a man aged 50-59 years who had recovered from COVID-19. The conserved cysteine and the conserved F or W are not part of the CDR3 here. D genes are given only for firm matches.

v_gene | d_gene | CDR3aa
TRBV28 | NA | ASSSQVGNQPQH
TRBV27 | NA | ASSLGAWGTQY
TRBV9 | TRBD1 | ASSSGTGAGGNSPLH
TRBV19 | TRBD2 | ASSGGGGRRYEQF
TRBV27 | TRBD1 | ASNTLWGQSYEQY
TRBV18 | TRBD1 | ASSPIQGAETGELF
TRBV19 | NA | ASSTGRASEQY
TRBV21-1 | NA | ASSKRSPGQGYNEQF
TRBV6-5 | TRBD1 | ASLRDRGANTEAF
TRBV7-3 | NA | ASRGAGTEAF
TRBV7-3 | NA | ASGHLGDSPLH
TRBV28 | NA | ASSLSALAGYEQY
TRBV7-7 | TRBD1 | ASSLVGTGVDGELF
TRBV13 | TRBD1 | ATLTGAGTEAF
TRBV18 | NA | ASSQSSSYEQY
TRBV2 | TRBD2 | ASSEARGGSNYEQY
TRBV10-3 | TRBD2 | ATGSASGRESSYNEQF
TRBV19 | NA | ASSIGTTSYEQY
TRBV11-3 | NA | ASSFLTSSYEQF
TRBV28 | NA | ASTWGGGNQPQH
TRBV19 | NA | ASRRTSGNTIY
TRBV15 | NA | ATSPGGQGRGEQY
TRBV19 | TRBD2 | ASRLSGRLGDTQY
TRBV28 | NA | ASSFTGGGATSPLH
TRBV9 | TRBD2 | ASSGSGGAYNEQF
TRBV5-5 | NA | ASSLQGGYGYT
TRBV29-1 | TRBD1 | SVGTGTVNQPQH
TRBV12-3/TRBV12-4 | NA | ASTMLGGQPQH
TRBV5-1 | TRBD1 | ASSVGTGEQY
TRBV6-6 | TRBD2 | ASSRRAGGGGSYEQY
TRBV10-3 | TRBD1 | AISSGTGYYEQY
TRBV11-2 | NA | ASSLSRNGETQY
TRBV2 | NA | ASSGRTQTMEKLF
TRBV11-2 | NA | ASSPARGSREQY
TRBV28 | TRBD1 | ASSTQQGSRLAF
TRBV5-1 | TRBD1 | ASSIPDRAFLYGYT
TRBV12-3/TRBV12-4 | NA | ASSPRIFTQY
TRBV7-2 | TRBD2 | ASSLNSGLSTDTQY
TRBV6-5 | TRBD1 | ASRFLDRDPYEQY
TRBV4-2 | NA | ASSQAGNTEAF
TRBV6-2/TRBV6-3 | NA | ASSYSRVSQETQY